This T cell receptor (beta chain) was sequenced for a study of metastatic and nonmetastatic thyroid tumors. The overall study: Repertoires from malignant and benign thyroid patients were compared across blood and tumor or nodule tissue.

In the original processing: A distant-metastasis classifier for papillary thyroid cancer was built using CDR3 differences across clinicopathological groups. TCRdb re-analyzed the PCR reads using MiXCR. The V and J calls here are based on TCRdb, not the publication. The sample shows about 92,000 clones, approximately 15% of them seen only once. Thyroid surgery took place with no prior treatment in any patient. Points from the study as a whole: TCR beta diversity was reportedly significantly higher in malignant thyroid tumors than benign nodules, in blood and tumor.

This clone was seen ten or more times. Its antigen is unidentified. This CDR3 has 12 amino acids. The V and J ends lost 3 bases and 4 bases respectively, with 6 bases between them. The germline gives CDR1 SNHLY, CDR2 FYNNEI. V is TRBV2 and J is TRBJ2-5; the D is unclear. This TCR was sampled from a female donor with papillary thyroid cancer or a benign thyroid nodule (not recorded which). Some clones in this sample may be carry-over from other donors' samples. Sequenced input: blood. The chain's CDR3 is CASSEDRETQYF. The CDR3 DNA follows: TGTGCCAGCAGTGAGGATCGAGAGACCCAGTACTTC.